What follows describes a single T cell receptor beta chain. Study processing details: Researchers report that nucleated cell counts were estimated from reference gene primer amplification. The protocol was immunoSEQ multiplex PCR, while the TCRdb copy is restricted to in-frame clones and leaves out a portion. V and J calls plus clone size are reproduced from that table; the DNA served to infer D and trimming. The top ten hold more than 9% of the sample, which has some 93,000 clones, approximately 82% seen once. This CDR3 is 14 amino acids long. CDR1 is LGHDT and CDR2 is YNNKEL in the germline V gene (reference sequence). The V end was cut by 1 base, the J end by 11 bases, with 12 bases between. The data stem from a study of blood T cell repertoires in COVID-19. Study-level information: Acute-phase and convalescent COVID-19 samples originated in the United States, Italy and Spain. The cDNA or gDNA used as material had been derived from T cells, B-cell-depleted T cells, or PBMCs.

This clonotype was obtained from a man aged 70-80 years with acute or convalescent COVID-19. The V and J genes are TRBV3-1 (or the pseudogene TRBV3-2) and TRBJ1-6, with D possibly matching TRBD1 (5 bases). Sequencing was carried out using peripheral blood. This CDR3 is CASSQAPGVPPLHF. The DNA for the CDR3 is TGTGCCAGCAGCCAAGCCCCGGGGGTCCCACCCCTCCACTTT.